The following is a TCR beta chain sequence with its context. The antigen is unknown. This sample stems from a study of T-cell memory formation after mild COVID-19. Overall study findings and caveats: The SARS-CoV-2 specificity of second-wave clones reaching peak at day 37 remained unverified.

The V and J ends lost 5 bases and 9 bases respectively, with 8 bases between them. The CDR3 extends over 11 amino acids. In germline, CDR1 is SGHTA, CDR2 FQGTGA. TCRdb processed the 5' RACE reads anew with MiXCR; each CDR3 protein has one entry. The repertoire includes 150,000 to 200,000 distinct CDR3 sequences, 10% to 15% of them detected once, and 3.3% sits in the top ten. The sequence was obtained from a man younger than 35 who had mild COVID-19 (a few samples of this study predate the infection). Cell type and time point are not known. The chain couples TRBV7-3 to TRBJ2-1, with no clear D. Sequenced: PBMCs or a T cell subset sorted from them (not recorded which). Written as DNA, the CDR3 is TGTGCCAGCAGCGACACTGGTGAGCAGTTCTTC. It yields the protein CASSDTGEQFF. The variable domain in full, with the rest retrieved from reference TRBV7-3 and TRBJ2-1, is GAGVSQTPSNKVTEKGKYVELRCDPISGHTALYWYRQSLGQGPEFLIYFQGTGAADDSGLPNDRFFAVRPEGSVSTLKIQRTERGDSAVYLCASSDTGEQFFGPGTRLTVL.